The 22 T cell receptor beta chains below come from one sample, sequenced in a study of identifying expanded T cells in peripheral blood. The method was immunoSEQ multiplex PCR; TCRdb's version includes in-frame clones alone and lacks a portion of them. The table records about 78,000 clones, approximately 84% of them present only once. Specimen: blood. Receptors were obtained from a person aged 18-70 years in good health.

V and J are TRBV5-4 and TRBJ2-3, with 9 bases that match TRBD2. CDR3 length: 17 amino acids. CDR1 SGHNT and CDR2 YYREEE come from the germline V gene (reference sequence). V shed 4 bases, J shed 3 bases, and the junction held 12 bases outside the gene matches. The CDR3 DNA reads as TGTGCCAGCAGCCCCCTGGAAGCGGGAGGATTTACAGATACGCAGTATTTT. Its protein product is CASSPLEAGGFTDTQYF.

Comments on this clone: Germline and junction disagree at one end, which may indicate a read error. This sequence joins TRBV11-3 and TRBJ2-5, with D possibly TRBD2 on 5 matching bases. Germline V lookup: CDR1 SGHNT, CDR2 YENEEA. The CDR3 is 16 residues long. As DNA, the CDR3 is TGTGCCAGCAGTTTAGTGAGTCCTACGGGCGGGGAGACCCAGTACTTC. Its protein product is CASSLVSPTGGETQYF. Using reference TRBV11-3 and TRBJ2-5 for the parts outside the CDR3, the full variable domain is EAGVVQSPRYKIIEKKQPVAFWCNPISGHNTLYWYLQNLGQGPELLIRYENEEAVDDSQLPKDRFSAERLKGVDSTLKIQPAELGDSAVYLCASSLVSPTGGETQYFGPGTRLLVL.

The CDR3 is CASSSRIHGETQYF. The CDR3 bases are TGTGCCAGTAGTAGCAGGATTCACGGGGAGACCCAGTACTTC. The chain is built from TRBV19 and TRBJ2-5; D ambiguous. V gave up 4 bases and J gave up 5 bases, with 14 bases separating them. CDR1 and CDR2 from the germline V gene are LNHDA and SQIVND (reference sequence). The CDR3 is 14 residues long.

This chain connects TRBV28 to TRBJ2-1, with a possible D match to TRBD2 (6 bases). V was cut by 7 bases and J by 1 base, with 14 bases left in between. This CDR3 contains 15 residues. CDR1 MDHEN and CDR2 SYDVKM come from the germline V gene. The chain's CDR3 is CASTGVGRSYNEQFF. The CDR3 DNA reads TGTGCCAGCACGGGGGTAGGGAGGTCCTACAATGAGCAGTTCTTC.

The CDR3, as DNA: TGTGCCAGCAGCCCGCGACTAGCGGATTACAATGAGCAGTTCTTC. Amino acids: CASSPRLADYNEQFF. This chain uses TRBV4-2 with TRBJ2-1; 9 bases are a match to TRBD2. The CDR3 totals 15 residues. The V segment lost 4 bases and the J segment 4 bases; nucleotides outside the gene matches: 5. From germline, CDR1 is LGHNA and CDR2 YNFKEQ.

The rearrangement joins TRBV7-2 to TRBJ1-5, with a tentative D call TRBD1 (6 bases). There are 15 residues in the CDR3. V lost 2 bases to trimming and J lost 2 bases, with 10 bases between them. Germline CDR1 SGHTA, CDR2 FQGNSA. The DNA of the CDR3 is TGTGCCAGCAGCTTACTTTCAGGGGGCAATCAGCCCCAGCATTTT. This codes for CASSLLSGGNQPQHF.

The chain carries TRBV11-3 and TRBJ2-1; D remains unclear. The CDR3 extends over 15 amino acids. In germline, CDR1 is SGHNT, CDR2 YENEEA. Trimming shortened V by 5 bases and J by 6 bases, and 17 bases separated the two germline ends. This CDR3 is CASSADPPPINEQFF. The CDR3, as DNA: TGTGCCAGCAGCGCCGACCCGCCCCCGATCAATGAGCAGTTCTTC.

This chain uses TRBV2 with TRBJ2-5; 9 positions match TRBD1. This CDR3 is built from 14 residues. CDR1 and CDR2 from the germline V gene are SNHLY and FYNNEI. With 11 bases clipped from V and 1 base from J, the junction kept 8 bases outside the gene matches. CDR3 residues: CAGTGRGTQETQYF. DNA of the CDR3: TGTGCCGGGACAGGGCGGGGGACCCAAGAGACCCAGTACTTC.

V and J are TRBV5-4 and TRBJ2-1; 11 bases are a match to TRBD2. There are 16 residues in the CDR3. Germline V gives CDR1 SGHNT, CDR2 YYREEE (reference sequence). Trimming cost V 5 bases and J 4 bases; bases outside gene matches: 8. The CDR3 here is CASSRLAGGTYNEQFF. The CDR3, as DNA: TGTGCCAGCAGTAGGCTAGCGGGAGGTACTTACAATGAGCAGTTCTTC.

On this clone: This specimen includes other DNA sequences encoding the same CDR3. The gene calls are TRBV29-1 and TRBJ2-5; no firm D call. Trimming removed 4 bases from V and 1 base from J, with 7 bases in between. The V gene's germline CDR1 is SQVTM and CDR2 ANQGSEA. The CDR3 has 12 amino acids. This CDR3 reads CSVAAGQETQYF. The CDR3 bases are TGCAGCGTTGCGGCCGGCCAAGAGACCCAGTACTTC.

The chain links TRBV5-6 to TRBJ1-1; D is perhaps TRBD1 (6 bases). The V end was cut by 4 bases, the J end by 1 base, with 11 bases between. The germline gives CDR1 SGHDT, CDR2 YYEEEE. This CDR3 contains 14 residues. The CDR3 nucleotides are TGTGCCAGCAGCGAACCGGGACAGAACACTGAAGCTTTCTTT. Its protein product is CASSEPGQNTEAFF.

This chain uses TRBV5-4 with TRBJ1-2, with TRBD1 identical over 11 bases. Germline V gene sequence: CDR1 SGHNT, CDR2 YYREEE (reference sequence). V shed 4 bases, J shed 7 bases, and the junction held 12 bases outside the gene matches. This CDR3 spans 16 amino acids. The CDR3 sequence is CASSQSGQGANLGYTF. The CDR3 DNA is TGTGCCAGCAGCCAAAGCGGACAGGGGGCAAATCTTGGCTACACCTTC.

The rearrangement joins TRBV19 to TRBJ2-1; D gene uncertain. Trimming took 4 bases from V and 9 from J, leaving 13 bases between them. CDR1 is LNHDA and CDR2 is SQIVND in the germline V gene (reference sequence). CDR3 length: 13 amino acids. Here the CDR3 reads CASSTHRSAEQFF. The CDR3 DNA is TGTGCCAGTAGTACCCATCGTAGTGCTGAGCAGTTCTTC.

The chain carries TRBV7-9 and TRBJ2-1, with D possibly TRBD2 on 7 matching bases. The germline V and J ends were trimmed by 5 bases and 5 bases, with 28 bases remaining between them. The CDR3 covers 19 residues. CDR1 SEHNR and CDR2 FQNEAQ come from the germline V gene (reference sequence). CDR3 nucleotides: TGTGCCAGCAGCCTATTACAGGGACGAGTCGGGAGCGGGGACAATGAGCAGTTCTTC. It encodes CASSLLQGRVGSGDNEQFF.

This chain uses TRBV28 with TRBJ2-1, with D unclear. The CDR3 covers 16 residues. Trimming pared 7 bases from V and 0 bases from J, leaving 16 bases between. Germline V gives CDR1 MDHEN, CDR2 SYDVKM. The CDR3 DNA reads as TGTGCCAGCACCCCTTGGACCGCCGGCTCCTACAATGAGCAGTTCTTC. The encoded protein is CASTPWTAGSYNEQFF.

The chain is built from TRBV28 and TRBJ1-1; no reliable D call. Trimming shortened V by 6 bases and J by 5 bases, and 7 bases separated the two germline ends. The V gene's germline CDR1 is MDHEN and CDR2 SYDVKM. The CDR3 is 11 residues long. The CDR3 nucleotides read TGTGCCAGCAGAGGAGAGACTGAAGCTTTCTTT. Residues: CASRGETEAFF.

CDR3 in DNA: TGTGCCAGCAGTGGGACAGGGGGATACGAGCAGTACTTC. This encodes CASSGTGGYEQYF. The V call is TRBV2, the J call TRBJ2-7, with TRBD1 matching over 10 bases. The CDR3 contains 13 residues. Germline V gene data show CDR1 as SNHLY and CDR2 as FYNNEI. V lost 4 bases, J lost 4 bases, and 1 base stayed unmatched.

This clone was observed a handful of times. CDR3: CASSSNSGRPSYNEQFF. The CDR3 coding sequence is TGTGCCAGCAGCTCTAATAGCGGGAGGCCCTCCTACAATGAGCAGTTCTTC. The gene calls are TRBV7-8 and TRBJ2-1; the match to TRBD2 covers 10 bases. Germline loops: CDR1 SGHVS, CDR2 FQNEAQ. The CDR3 has 17 amino acids. The trim removed 4 bases at V and 0 bases at J, leaving 6 bases unmatched.

This clone came up a few times. The rearrangement joins TRBV6-1 to TRBJ1-4; D gene ambiguous. This CDR3 is built from 14 residues. The germline V gene has CDR1 MNHNS and CDR2 SASEGT. Deletions cut 3 bases from V and 7 bases from J, with 12 bases between. In nucleotides, the CDR3 is TGTGCCAGCAGTGATCGAAGGGAGGGTGAAAAACTGTTTTTT. This sequence encodes CASSDRREGEKLFF.

The chain uses TRBV19 and TRBJ1-2; 7 bases map to TRBD1. With V trimmed by 5 bases and J by 4 bases, 13 bases remained unmatched. There are 16 residues in the CDR3. Germline CDR1 reads LNHDA; CDR2 reads SQIVND (reference sequence). This CDR3 is CASSDQGRTGSYGYTF. The CDR3 nucleotides are TGTGCCAGTAGTGACCAGGGGCGGACAGGCAGCTATGGCTACACCTTC.

The chain recombines TRBV28 with TRBJ2-4; D might be TRBD1 (6 bases). Germline values: CDR1 MDHEN, CDR2 SYDVKM. The CDR3 contains 14 residues. Trimming took off 4 bases at V and 3 bases at J, with 10 bases between the two ends. The CDR3 bases are TGTGCCAGCAGTTCAAGACAGGTCAAAAACATTCAGTACTTC. Translating it yields CASSSRQVKNIQYF.

The chain is built from TRBV6-5 and TRBJ1-2; D unclear. Germline CDR1 and CDR2: MNHEY and SVGAGI. V gave up 2 bases and J gave up 0 bases, with 10 bases separating them. This CDR3 has 15 amino acids. CDR3 coding DNA: TGTGCCAGCAGTTACCGCAAGGAGACTAACTATGGCTACACCTTC. Encoded protein: CASSYRKETNYGYTF.